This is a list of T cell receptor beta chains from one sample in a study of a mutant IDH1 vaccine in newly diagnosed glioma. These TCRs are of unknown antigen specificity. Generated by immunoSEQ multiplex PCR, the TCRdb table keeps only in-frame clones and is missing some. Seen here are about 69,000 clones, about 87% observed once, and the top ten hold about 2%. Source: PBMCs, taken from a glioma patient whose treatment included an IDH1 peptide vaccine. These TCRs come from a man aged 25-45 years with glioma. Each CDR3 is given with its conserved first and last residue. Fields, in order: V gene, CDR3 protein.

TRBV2	CASSREADTQYF
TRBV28	CASSAPGQGTTEAFF
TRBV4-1	CASSQGEREKSEQYF
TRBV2	CASSLRTANNYGYTF
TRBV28	CASSFGRTTRNQPQHF
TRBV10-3	CAISESILQGNYGYTF
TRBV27	CASSPPRPRDRVYFNYGYTF
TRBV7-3	CASSWGTRGGYGYTF
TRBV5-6	CASSMGLTNSPLHF
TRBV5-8	CASSRSGSLYGYTF
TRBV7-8	CASTWVAGGTGANVLTF
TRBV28	CASSPGGDLSYEQYF
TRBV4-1	CASSPRGTAPGNTIYF
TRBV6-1	CASSELQGSSYEQYF
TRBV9	CASSARDLPQETQYF
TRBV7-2	CASSLVSSGEVYEQYF
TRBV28	CASSAAGPPTYEQYF
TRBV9	CASSVDGREGDTQYF
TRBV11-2	CASSFDSGELFF
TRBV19	CASSIIGRESNQPQHF
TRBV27	CASSFRPTDTQYF
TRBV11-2	CASSLGTDEQYF
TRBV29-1	CSVGGVGETQYF
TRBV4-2	CASSLVRNTEAFF
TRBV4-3	CASSQELPTSGTDTQYF
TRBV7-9	CASKRTAVGETPLHF
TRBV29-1	CSVRANLGSNEKLFF
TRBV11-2	CASSLVPDRGFGKGGYTF
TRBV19	CASRGNGALGGNQPQHF
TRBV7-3	CASSLKLAGVTDTQYF
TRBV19	CASSREFVNQPQHF
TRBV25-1	CASSESEREANPTYEQYF
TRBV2	CASSGASRAGGGYEQFF
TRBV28	CASTSRDSYGYTF
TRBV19	CASTPGTSGRNIQYF
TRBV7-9	CASRLGGQTNTGELFF
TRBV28	CASRDSGQTGANVLTF
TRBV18	CASSQNTGTAYGYTF
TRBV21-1	CASTKTGSYGYTF
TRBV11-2	CASSQGTSPYNEQFF
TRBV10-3	CAISESRLAGDNEQFF
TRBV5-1	CASSSFPGVASYGYTF
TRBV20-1	CGPEGYTQYF
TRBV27	CASNRDQGQEKLFF
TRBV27	CASSRIGDEQYF
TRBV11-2	CASSLYPGQGYGYTF
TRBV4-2	CASSQDRSFYGYTF
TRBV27	CASSLGSHVTQYF
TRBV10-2	CASSEQINQPQHF
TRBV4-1	CASSPGLAFTSTDTQYF
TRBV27	CASSLATGASYTF
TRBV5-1	CASVGDEQFF